This passage covers 3 T cell receptor beta chains from one sample sequenced in a study of blood T cell repertoires in COVID-19. Sequencing used immunoSEQ multiplex PCR; TCRdb keeps in-frame clones, though not all of them. There are over 14,000 clones in the sample; roughly 89% occur only once, and more than 4.5% lies in the top ten. The source material was peripheral blood. The receptors were gathered from a human donor in a cohort sampled during active COVID-19.

The V call is TRBV2, the J call TRBJ2-5; TRBD1 matches at 8 bases. Germline lookup yields CDR1 SNHLY and CDR2 FYNNEI. The CDR3 spans 14 residues. Trimming cost V 6 bases and J 5 bases; bases outside gene matches: 8. The CDR3 reads CASSRGLATETQYF. CDR3 in DNA: TGTGCCAGCAGCAGGGGGCTGGCAACTGAGACCCAGTACTTC.

The genes are TRBV18 and TRBJ1-5; 9 positions agree with TRBD1. This CDR3 spans 16 amino acids. Germline CDR1 and CDR2: KGHSH and LQKENI. Trimming removed 4 bases from V and 0 bases from J; junction bases left unmatched: 4. In DNA, the CDR3 is TGTGCCAGCTCACAAGGGACAGGGTCTAGCAATCAGCCCCAGCATTTT. Amino acid sequence: CASSQGTGSSNQPQHF.

The chain carries TRBV7-2 and TRBJ2-2; 7 bases map to TRBD2. This CDR3 region has 15 residues. The trim removed 4 bases at V and 0 bases at J, leaving 2 bases unmatched. CDR1 SGHTA and CDR2 FQGNSA come from the germline V gene. For the CDR3, the DNA is TGTGCCAGCAGCTCCAGCGGGGCGAACACCGGGGAGCTGTTTTTT. This translates into CASSSSGANTGELFF.